Following are 28 T cell receptor beta chains from one sample sequenced in a study of vaccination effects on CD4 cells after COVID-19. Only in-frame clones appear in the TCRdb table, and some are missing; sequencing was by immunoSEQ multiplex PCR. The table lists under 40,000 clones, 73% of them singletons. The ViraFEST assay expanded antigen-specific CD4+ T cells with viral peptide pools before sequencing. Following culture for nine to ten days, CD4+ T cells were isolated. Recipients of the vaccine had no prior SARS-CoV-2 infection and negative nucleocapsid antibodies. The antigens of these receptors remain unknown. The starting material was CD4+ T cells from PBMCs cultured with HCoV-OC43 spike peptides, obtained before COVID-19 vaccination. The sample's subset: HCoV-OC43 spike overlapping peptide pool stimulation. The receptors derive from a human donor who received a COVID-19 vaccine.

The chain uses TRBV5-1 and TRBJ1-1; D ambiguous. Between the trimmed V and J ends, which lost 1 base and 3 bases, there was a span of 7 bases. This CDR3 contains 13 residues. CDR1 and CDR2 from the germline V gene are SGHRS and YFSETQ. Written as DNA, the CDR3 is TGCGCCAGCAGCTTGCGGCTGTACACTGAAGCTTTCTTT. Amino acids: CASSLRLYTEAFF.

The rearrangement uses TRBV5-6 and TRBJ2-7; D is unclear. V dropped 2 bases and J dropped 0 bases, with 18 bases sitting between them. This CDR3 region has 17 residues. Germline V lookup: CDR1 SGHDT, CDR2 YYEEEE. The CDR3 is CASSFGFSGRSSYEQYF. In DNA form, the CDR3 reads TGTGCCAGCAGCTTCGGGTTCTCGGGCAGAAGCTCCTACGAGCAGTACTTC.

This clone was recorded a few times. The CDR3 DNA reads TGTGCCAGCAGGGACAATAATGAAAAACTGTTTTTT. It encodes CASRDNNEKLFF. This chain connects TRBV12-3 or TRBV12-4 to TRBJ1-4; perhaps TRBD1 as D (5 bases). The V end lost 6 bases, the J end lost 4 bases, and 6 bases lay between the germline ends. The CDR3 has 12 residues.

This sequence joins TRBV5-6 and TRBJ2-6, with D unclear. The ends were cut back, 2 bases at V and 0 bases at J, with 9 bases in the middle. CDR1 is SGHDT, CDR2 YYEEEE, per germline. This CDR3 has 16 amino acids. The CDR3 DNA follows: TGTGCCAGCAGCTTTTATCAGTTCTCTGGGGCCAACGTCCTGACTTTC. Translated, it gives CASSFYQFSGANVLTF.

Concerning this clone itself: Other DNA sequences from this sample encode an identical CDR3 as well. The chain combines TRBV3-1 (or the pseudogene TRBV3-2) with TRBJ1-2; no definite D call. The CDR3 loop spans 11 amino acids. The germline gives CDR1 LGHDT, CDR2 YNNKEL (reference sequence). Trimming took 6 bases from V and 2 from J, leaving 4 bases between them. CDR3 region: CASSQNYGYTF. The CDR3 DNA is TGTGCCAGCAGTCAGAACTATGGCTACACCTTC.

The chain employs TRBV29-1 and TRBJ2-4; 8 nucleotides agree with TRBD2. Germline trimming cut 3 bases from V and 2 bases from J; bases unmatched to any gene: 12. Per germline, CDR1 SQVTM and CDR2 ANQGSEA. The CDR3 spans 17 residues. CDR3 in DNA: TGCAGCGTTGAGGGGACGGGGGGGACTGATCCCAAAAACATTCAGTACTTC. Amino acids: CSVEGTGGTDPKNIQYF.

This chain links TRBV9 with TRBJ2-5; 10 nucleotides line up with TRBD1. The germline V gene encodes CDR1 SGDLS and CDR2 YYNGEE. The V segment lost 0 bases and the J segment 4 bases; nucleotides outside the gene matches: 3. This CDR3 has 15 residues. CDR3 sequence (DNA): TGTGCCAGCAGCGTAGGACAGGGGGCGCGAGAGACCCAGTACTTC. It translates to CASSVGQGARETQYF.

The CDR3 coding sequence is TGTGCCAGCTCCCCCCAGAAGTCTAGTTCACCCCTCCACTTT. This gives the protein CASSPQKSSSPLHF. This chain links TRBV18 with TRBJ1-6; unclear D gene. The V gene's germline CDR1 is KGHSH and CDR2 LQKENI. Trimming pared 6 bases from V and 9 bases from J, leaving 15 bases between. CDR3 length: 14 amino acids.

The chain recombines TRBV20-1 with TRBJ1-5, with D tentatively TRBD1 (5 bases). The germline CDR1 and CDR2 sequences are DFQATT and SNEGSKA (reference sequence). The CDR3 totals 13 residues. V dropped 3 bases and J dropped 3 bases, with 9 bases sitting between them. CDR3 sequence: CSASMGDNQPQHF. The CDR3 nucleotides are TGCAGTGCTAGTATGGGGGACAATCAGCCCCAGCATTTT.

This clone was found once. The chain employs TRBV30 and TRBJ1-2, with D hard to call. The CDR3 runs 14 residues. V was shortened by 4 bases and J by 7 bases, with 19 bases between the two germline ends. Per the germline V gene, CDR1 is GTSNPN and CDR2 is SVGIG (reference sequence). For the CDR3, the DNA is TGTGCCTGGAAAACTGGAGGCCGGCTTCGTGGCTACACCTTC. Translation gives CAWKTGGRLRGYTF.

The chain has TRBV3-1 (or the pseudogene TRBV3-2) and TRBJ1-1; unclear D gene. With 1 base removed from V and 5 bases from J, the gap between germline ends came to 8 bases. This CDR3 region has 13 residues. Germline CDR1 is LGHDT and CDR2 is YNNKEL (reference sequence). The CDR3 DNA reads as TGTGCCAGCAGCCAAGCAATCGGAACTGAAGCTTTCTTT. Residues: CASSQAIGTEAFF.

As concerns this clone: Additional DNA sequences in this sample encode the identical CDR3. The V gene is TRBV30, the J gene TRBJ1-1; the D is unclear. V was trimmed by 2 bases and J by 8 bases, leaving 9 bases between them. The length of the CDR3 is 11 residues. Germline V lookup: CDR1 GTSNPN, CDR2 SVGIG (reference sequence). CDR3 region: CAWSSLGEAFF. CDR3 coding DNA: TGTGCCTGGAGTTCCCTTGGGGAAGCTTTCTTT. Full variable domain (outside the CDR3, taken from reference TRBV30 and TRBJ1-1): SQTIHQWPATLVQPVGSPLSLECTVEGTSNPNLYWYRQAAGRGLQLLFYSVGIGQISSEVPQNLSASRPQDRQFILSSKKLLLSDSGFYLCAWSSLGEAFFGQGTRLTVV.

The chain couples TRBV6-4 to TRBJ2-1; tentative D call: TRBD2 (5 bases). Germline CDR1 reads MRHNA; CDR2 reads SNTAGT. This CDR3 has 14 residues. The V and J ends lost 3 bases and 6 bases respectively, with 12 bases between them. DNA of the CDR3: TGTGCCAGCAGTGAGGAAGAGGGCATCAATGAGCAGTTCTTC. This gives the protein CASSEEEGINEQFF.

The V gene is TRBV5-1, the J gene TRBJ1-3; maybe TRBD1 (6 bases). Germline V gene sequence: CDR1 SGHRS, CDR2 YFSETQ. Trimming shortened V by 4 bases and J by 8 bases, and 13 bases separated the two germline ends. The CDR3 spans 13 residues. This CDR3 is CASSLGQRDTIYF. For the CDR3, the DNA is TGCGCCAGCAGCCTCGGACAGAGGGACACCATATATTTT.

The chain recombines TRBV2 with TRBJ2-1, with D tentatively TRBD2 (5 bases). The CDR3 length is 13 residues. CDR1 and CDR2 (germline): SNHLY, FYNNEI. Trimming took 7 bases from V and 2 from J, leaving 9 bases between them. CDR3 region: CASIGLPYNEQFF. DNA of the CDR3: TGTGCCAGCATCGGACTCCCCTACAATGAGCAGTTCTTC.

The chain joins TRBV9 to TRBJ2-6; maybe TRBD1 (6 bases). V lost 7 bases and J 4 bases, leaving 12 bases between the germline ends. CDR3 length: 14 residues. The V gene's germline CDR1 is SGDLS and CDR2 YYNGEE. The chain's CDR3 is CASGTTGGANVLTF. CDR3 bases: TGTGCCAGCGGAACTACAGGGGGGGCCAACGTCCTGACTTTC.

This clone has only one observation. The J gene is TRBJ1-2, the V gene TRBV6-5, with D perhaps TRBD1 (6 bases). Germline-derived CDR1 and CDR2 are MNHEY and SVGAGI. The V and J ends lost 2 bases and 4 bases respectively, with 14 bases between them. The length of the CDR3 is 15 residues. The CDR3 protein is CASSYVADSSYGYTF. For the CDR3, the DNA is TGTGCCAGCAGTTACGTCGCGGACAGCTCCTATGGCTACACCTTC.

The chain combines TRBV27 with TRBJ2-7, with TRBD1 matching over 8 bases. Losses at the gene ends were 5 bases for V and 0 bases for J; bases not matched to a gene: 6. Germline lookup yields CDR1 MNHEY and CDR2 SMNVEV (reference sequence). This CDR3 has 15 residues. This chain's CDR3 is CASSLRGQGSYEQYF. The CDR3 region has the DNA TGTGCCAGCAGTCTCAGAGGACAGGGCTCCTACGAGCAGTACTTC.

The chain has TRBV3-1 (or the pseudogene TRBV3-2) and TRBJ2-7; no reliable D call. V lost 0 bases, J lost 2 bases, and 5 bases lay in between. The CDR3 has 13 amino acids. Germline loops: CDR1 LGHDT, CDR2 YNNKEL (reference sequence). The CDR3 nucleotides read TGTGCCAGCAGCCAAGATCCTGCCTACGAGCAGTACTTC. The encoded protein is CASSQDPAYEQYF.

The genes are TRBV5-1 and TRBJ1-1, with D perhaps TRBD1 (6 bases). Per the germline V gene, CDR1 is SGHRS and CDR2 is YFSETQ. The CDR3 spans 14 residues. V shed 0 bases and J shed 11 bases, with 17 bases lying between them. DNA of the CDR3: TGCGCCAGCAGCTTGGAGATAGGGAGGACAGACGCTTTCTTT. It encodes CASSLEIGRTDAFF. Looking up the rest from reference TRBV5-1 and TRBJ1-1 gives the full variable domain: KAGVTQTPRYLIKTRGQQVTLSCSPISGHRSVSWYQQTPGQGLQFLFEYFSETQRNKGNFPGRFSGRQFSNSRSEMNVSTLELGDSALYLCASSLEIGRTDAFFGQGTRLTVV.

CDR3 protein: CASSSTSTGLEKLFF. The CDR3, as DNA: TGTGCCAGTAGTTCGACCTCGACAGGGCTGGAAAAACTGTTTTTT. The V and J genes are TRBV19 and TRBJ1-4; 7 bases match TRBD1. Germline-derived CDR1 and CDR2 are LNHDA and SQIVND (reference sequence). Losses at the gene ends were 5 bases for V and 8 bases for J; bases not matched to a gene: 11. This CDR3 is built from 15 residues.

This rearrangement joins TRBV7-9 to TRBJ1-1, with D hard to call. Germline-derived CDR1 and CDR2 are SEHNR and FQNEAQ (reference sequence). The CDR3 is 13 amino acids. The V and J ends lost 5 bases and 1 base respectively, with 8 bases between them. Here the CDR3 reads CASSLEPNTEAFF. The CDR3 bases are TGTGCCAGCAGCCTCGAGCCGAACACTGAAGCTTTCTTT.

J is TRBJ1-3 and V is TRBV29-1; no definite D call. This CDR3 has 14 residues. Trimming shortened V by 0 bases and J by 0 bases, and 6 bases separated the two germline ends. The germline CDR1 and CDR2 sequences are SQVTM and ANQGSEA. The CDR3 bases are TGCAGCGTTGAAGAGGCTCACTCTGGAAACACCATATATTTT. This sequence encodes CSVEEAHSGNTIYF.

The chain carries TRBV19 and TRBJ1-4; D perhaps matches TRBD1 (6 bases). The germline V and J ends were trimmed by 4 bases and 3 bases, with 15 bases remaining between them. The CDR3 has 16 residues. Germline V gene sequence: CDR1 LNHDA, CDR2 SQIVND (reference sequence). CDR3 in DNA: TGTGCCAGTAGTACCCAAGGGGGAAAGGCTAATGAAAAACTGTTTTTT. Translated, it gives CASSTQGGKANEKLFF. The complete variable domain, with remaining parts taken from reference TRBV19 and TRBJ1-4, reads DGGITQSPKYLFRKEGQNVTLSCEQNLNHDAMYWYRQDPGQGLRLIYYSQIVNDFQKGDIAEGYSVSREKKESFPLTVTSAQKNPTAFYLCASSTQGGKANEKLFFGSGTQLSVL.

The chain joins TRBV27 to TRBJ2-3; tentatively, D is TRBD1 (6 bases). This CDR3 has 11 amino acids. Trimming left V 6 bases short and J 5 bases short, with 6 bases between. CDR1 is MNHEY and CDR2 is SMNVEV in the germline V gene (reference sequence). The CDR3 DNA reads as TGTGCCAGCAGCAGGGGAGATACGCAGTATTTT. Protein product: CASSRGDTQYF.

The V gene is TRBV3-1 (or the pseudogene TRBV3-2), the J gene TRBJ1-1; D remains ambiguous. Germline V gives CDR1 LGHDT, CDR2 YNNKEL (reference sequence). Trimming shortened V by 6 bases and J by 8 bases, and 16 bases separated the two germline ends. The CDR3 has 13 residues. The CDR3 region is CASRHTAGGEAFF. The CDR3 DNA follows: TGTGCCAGCAGACACACCGCGGGAGGGGAAGCTTTCTTT.

The CDR3 region is CASSQVLTSRETQYF. In DNA, the CDR3 is TGTGCCAGCAGCCAAGTGTTGACTAGCCGGGAGACCCAGTACTTC. This chain connects TRBV3-1 (or the pseudogene TRBV3-2) to TRBJ2-5; 7 bases are shared with TRBD2. V gave up 1 base and J gave up 5 bases; unmatched junction bases: 7. CDR3 length equals 15 residues. Germline V CDR1 and CDR2: LGHDT, YNNKEL (reference sequence).

This clone was recorded a few times. V gene TRBV6-5 combines with J gene TRBJ2-2; the D is unclear. Trimming removed 7 bases from V and 5 bases from J, with 11 bases in between. The CDR3 length is 13 residues. Germline V gene lookup returns CDR1 MNHEY and CDR2 SVGAGI. CDR3 sequence reads: CASTLGITGELFF. The CDR3 region has the DNA TGTGCCAGCACCCTGGGAATAACCGGGGAGCTGTTTTTT.